This T cell receptor (beta chain) appears in the sequencing data of a study of graft-versus-host responses after intestinal transplantation. For the study at large: Transplants given to recipients were multivisceral, liver-intestinal, or isolated intestinal. Induction using anti-thymocyte globulin, followed by tacrolimus and steroids for approximately three years, was given to all recipients. The study's findings and limits: HvG clone declines early post-transplant were associated with peak circulating GvH levels. High graft-versus-host to host-versus-graft clonal ratios were found in allografts of patients who had graft-donor T cell macrochimerism.

Remarks on this clone: Its antigen remains unknown.

J was trimmed by 1 base and V by 3 bases; bases with no gene match: 2. Germline assignment: CDR1 GTSNPN and CDR2 SVGIG (reference sequence). The CDR3 extends over 13 amino acids. The table came from immunoSEQ multiplex PCR; TCRdb's copy has only in-frame clones and leaves some out. Of fewer than 95,000 clones listed, approximately 94% are singletons. The chain carries TRBV30 and TRBJ1-1, with 7 bases aligning to TRBD1. The clonotype was recovered from a human donor who was the organ donor for an intestinal transplant. Sequencing was performed on unstimulated CD4+ T cells sorted from spleen or lymph node cells, taken before transplant. The CDR3 loop is CAWSGDRNTEAFF. The CDR3 coding sequence is TGTGCCTGGAGCGGGGACAGGAACACTGAAGCTTTCTTT.